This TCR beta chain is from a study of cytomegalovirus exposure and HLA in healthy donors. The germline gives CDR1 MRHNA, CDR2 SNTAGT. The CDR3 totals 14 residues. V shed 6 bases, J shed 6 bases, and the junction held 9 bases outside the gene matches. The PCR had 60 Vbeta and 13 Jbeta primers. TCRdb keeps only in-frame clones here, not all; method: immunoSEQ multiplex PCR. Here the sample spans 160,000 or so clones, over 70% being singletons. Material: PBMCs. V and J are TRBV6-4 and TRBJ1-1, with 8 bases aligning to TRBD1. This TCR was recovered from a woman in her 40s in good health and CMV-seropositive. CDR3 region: CASSLTGVRSEAFF. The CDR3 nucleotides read TGTGCCAGCAGCCTGACAGGGGTCAGATCTGAAGCTTTCTTT.